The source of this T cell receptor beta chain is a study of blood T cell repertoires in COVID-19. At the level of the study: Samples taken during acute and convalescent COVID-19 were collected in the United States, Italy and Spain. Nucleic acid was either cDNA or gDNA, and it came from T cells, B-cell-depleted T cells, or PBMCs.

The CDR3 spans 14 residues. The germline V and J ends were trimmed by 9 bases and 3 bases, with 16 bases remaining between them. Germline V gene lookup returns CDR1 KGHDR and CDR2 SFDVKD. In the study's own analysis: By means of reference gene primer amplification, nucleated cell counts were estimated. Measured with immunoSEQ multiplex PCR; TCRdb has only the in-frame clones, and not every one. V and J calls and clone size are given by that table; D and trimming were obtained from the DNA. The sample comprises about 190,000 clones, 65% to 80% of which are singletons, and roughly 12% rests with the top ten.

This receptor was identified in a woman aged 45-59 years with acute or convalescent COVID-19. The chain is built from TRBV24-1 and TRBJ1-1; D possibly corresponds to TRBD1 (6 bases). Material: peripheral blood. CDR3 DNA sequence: TGTGCCACCCGGGCAGGGGCGTATCACACTGAAGCTTTCTTT. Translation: CATRAGAYHTEAFF.